What follows are 7 T cell receptor beta chains derived from one specimen sequenced in a study of cytomegalovirus exposure and HLA in healthy donors. Clones were read by immunoSEQ multiplex PCR, and TCRdb kept only the in-frame ones, dropping some. This table holds roughly 80,000 clones, roughly 93% found once. The sequencing input was PBMCs. The receptors were gathered from a man between 18 and 35 years old in good health and CMV-seronegative.

Turning to this clone: Other DNA sequences in this specimen translate into the identical CDR3. The V gene is TRBV7-3, the J gene TRBJ2-7; D remains ambiguous. This CDR3 comprises 12 residues. The germline gives CDR1 SGHTA, CDR2 FQGTGA. V was trimmed by 4 bases and J by 3 bases, leaving 7 bases between them. The CDR3 region has the DNA TGTGCCAGCAGCTCGACTGGCTACGAGCAGTACTTC. Amino acids: CASSSTGYEQYF.

CDR3 protein: CARSSGRSGNTIYF. CDR3 nucleotides: TGTGCCAGAAGCTCCGGGAGGTCAGGAAACACCATATATTTT. The J gene is TRBJ1-3, the V gene TRBV7-5. TRBV7-5 is a known pseudogene. This CDR3 region has 14 residues.

V usage is TRBV7-9 and J usage is TRBJ2-2; 10 bases match TRBD2. V shed 2 bases and J 2 bases; nucleotides not matched to a gene: 5. The CDR3 contains 17 residues. Germline CDR1 SEHNR, CDR2 FQNEAQ (reference sequence). This chain's CDR3 is CASSLPSGGPNTGELFF. CDR3 DNA: TGTGCCAGCAGCTTACCTAGCGGGGGCCCTAACACCGGGGAGCTGTTTTTT.

The chain has TRBV19 and TRBJ2-7; D perhaps matches TRBD1 (5 bases). CDR1 is LNHDA and CDR2 is SQIVND in the germline V gene (reference sequence). V was pared by 5 bases and J by 0 bases, with 11 bases between. The CDR3 sequence is 14 residues long. CDR3 coding DNA: TGTGCCAGTAGTTTGCAGGGAAGCTCCTACGAGCAGTACTTC. It yields the protein CASSLQGSSYEQYF.

This sequence joins TRBV6-5 and TRBJ2-1; D remains ambiguous. Germline-derived CDR1 and CDR2 are MNHEY and SVGAGI. Trimming removed 6 bases at V and 0 bases at J, with 12 bases between. There are 15 residues in the CDR3. CDR3 in amino acids: CASRFDMSSYNEQFF. The CDR3 nucleotides are TGTGCCAGCAGATTCGACATGAGCTCCTACAATGAGCAGTTCTTC.

The rearrangement joins TRBV5-1 to TRBJ2-3; a weak D match, TRBD2 (7 bases). The germline V and J ends were trimmed by 4 bases and 0 bases, with 9 bases remaining between them. Germline-derived CDR1 and CDR2 are SGHRS and YFSETQ. The CDR3 covers 14 residues. CDR3 protein: CASSRGGSTDTQYF. For the CDR3, the DNA is TGCGCCAGCAGCCGCGGGGGCAGCACAGATACGCAGTATTTT.

This clone appeared a few times. J is TRBJ2-7 and V is TRBV30, with 7 bases identical to TRBD2. The V and J ends lost 2 bases and 4 bases, in that order; junction bases with no gene match: 8. This CDR3 comprises 14 residues. The germline CDR1 and CDR2 sequences are GTSNPN and SVGIG (reference sequence). Here the CDR3 DNA reads TGTGCCTGGAGTTCGTTTAACGGGAGGTACGAGCAGTACTTC. It specifies CAWSSFNGRYEQYF.